This T cell receptor beta chain was obtained from a study of T cells in lung cancer brain metastases listed by TCRdb under 2018. Broadly, across the study: Of the 20 patients, seventeen had a history of tobacco use, with a median of 40 pack-years. Of the roughly 21 patients, around 18 received no interval therapy between resection of the primary and resection of the metastasis. The median interval between acquisition of the primary specimen and acquisition of the brain metastasis specimen was about 380 days. TCR beta CDR3 repertoires were compared between fully resected primary non-small cell lung cancers and paired brain metastases. A cohort of around 20 patients was included, from whom some 40 specimens were contributed, with one primary lung lesion and one brain metastasis obtained from each patient. Patients had a median age at first diagnosis of about 58 years, with about nine males and about a dozen females. An average DNA integrity number of approximately 4.1 was found in both primary and metastatic specimens, and no significant difference was detected between sites.

Study-wide conclusions, independent of this receptor: Compared with their paired primaries, brain metastases had significantly fewer unique productive clones (median about 1,500 versus 4,500). DNA fragmentation in FFPE samples may have prevented retrieval of the complete infiltrating T cell repertoire. It was not possible to control for the effects of preoperative corticosteroids on T cell infiltration in brain metastases. The ten most abundant clones made up a significantly larger repertoire fraction in brain metastases than primaries, suggesting clonal expansion. Most clones were lesion-specific, with limited overlap between paired lesions (mean Morisita index around 0.2).

This clone came up once. Its antigen remains undetermined. Per-nucleotide qualities are absent, and no much larger clonotype sits a single base away. Each sample received about 2.24 to 5.5 ug of genomic DNA as input, and the DNA input was kept equal within each pair of samples. TCR beta libraries were constructed in two PCR steps with the immunoSEQ hsTCRbeta Kit, which uses multiplexed V and J gene primers. Pooled libraries, together with positive and negative controls, were sequenced on an Illumina MiSeq with a 100-cycle paired-end protocol. In the authors' own workflow: Raw data were processed by the immunoSEQ vendor into normalized, annotated TCR beta repertoire reports. Richness was defined as unique clones by nucleotide sequence, and total richness was extrapolated with the iChao1 and Efron-Thisted estimators. Paired lesions were characterized and compared using Pielou's evenness, Simpson's index, top-ten clone proportional abundance, and the Morisita overlap index. Drawn from immuneACCESS, this table holds only the in-frame rearrangements with V and J called that TCRdb kept. Clones are partly lost; checked studies trace under half to an unresolved V gene and leave the rest unexplained. V, J and clone size are those of that table, while D and trimming were read from the DNA. This sample holds 5,000 or so clones; 88% were observed only once. Clones ranked in the top ten supply less than 5% of the sample.

Patients underwent resection for synchronous oligometastatic disease or delayed recurrence of a solitary brain metastasis. Patients with a history of multiple malignancies were excluded so that cancers other than NSCLC would not be included. Tumor areas were macrodissected from roughly 5 deparaffinized 9.5 to 10 um unstained sections, using marked H&E slides as a guide. Every specimen was formalin-fixed and paraffin-embedded (FFPE). The AllPrep DNA/RNA FFPE Kit was used to extract genomic DNA. Sequencing used tumor tissue from the primary lung tumor. The cell subset or site label, as the study defines it: primary lung cancer lesion. The TCR comes from a man between 65 and 79 years old with non-small cell lung cancer.

The CDR3 region has the sequence CASSIPGQGAFGQPQHF. The DNA sequence is TGTGCCAGTAGTATACCGGGACAGGGGGCTTTTGGTCAGCCCCAGCATTTT. Rearrangement joined TRBV19 to TRBJ1-5; TRBD1 fits 12 bases in the junction. V ends up 2 bases short and J 6 bases short, with an unmatched junction base count of 8. From a lookup of the germline V gene (reference sequence), CDR1 and CDR2 are LNHDA and SQIVND. The CDR3 goes from the cysteine to the phenylalanine over 17 residues. Of the read, only the CDR3 DNA is kept; its 51 bases are in frame from base 1.